The entry below describes one T cell receptor (beta chain). With 3 bases clipped from V and 3 bases from J, the junction kept 5 bases outside the gene matches. Germline CDR1 is LGHNA and CDR2 is YNFKEQ. The CDR3 has 15 residues. The record originates from a study of blood T cell repertoires in COVID-19. Study-wide context: Spain, Italy and the United States supplied samples that represented acute and convalescent COVID-19. T cells, B-cell-depleted T cells, or PBMCs provided the cDNA or gDNA that served as material.

In the study's own analysis: The assay estimated nucleated cells by amplifying reference gene primers. Using immunoSEQ multiplex PCR, the repertoire was profiled, and TCRdb retains in-frame clones only, with some absent. V and J calls and clone size are given by that table; D and trimming were obtained from the DNA. The table shows about 160,000 clones, with just under 85% occurring only once. The rearrangement links TRBV4-2 to TRBJ1-1, with TRBD1 matching 9 bases. Specimen: peripheral blood. The clonotype originates from a man aged 35 to 55 who had recovered from COVID-19. The CDR3 loop is CASSQRQGGYTEAFF. The CDR3 DNA reads as TGTGCCAGCAGCCAGCGACAGGGGGGGTACACTGAAGCTTTCTTT.